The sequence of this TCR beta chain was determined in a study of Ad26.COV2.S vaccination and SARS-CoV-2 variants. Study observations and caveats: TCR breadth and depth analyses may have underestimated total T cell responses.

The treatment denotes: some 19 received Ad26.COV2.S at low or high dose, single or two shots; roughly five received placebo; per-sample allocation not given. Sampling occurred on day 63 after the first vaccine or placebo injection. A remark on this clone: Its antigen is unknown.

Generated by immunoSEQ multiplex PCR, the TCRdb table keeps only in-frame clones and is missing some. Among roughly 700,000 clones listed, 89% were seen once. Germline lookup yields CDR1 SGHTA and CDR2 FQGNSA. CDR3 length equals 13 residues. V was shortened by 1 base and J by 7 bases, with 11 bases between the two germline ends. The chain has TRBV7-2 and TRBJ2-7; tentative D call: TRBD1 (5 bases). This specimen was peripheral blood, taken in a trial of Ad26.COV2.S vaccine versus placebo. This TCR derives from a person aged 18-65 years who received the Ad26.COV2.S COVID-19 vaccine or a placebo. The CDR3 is CASSLVAGREQYF. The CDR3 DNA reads TGTGCCAGCAGCTTAGTGGCAGGGCGGGAGCAGTACTTC.